These T cell receptor beta chains were read from a single sample in a study of shared clonotypes between healthy human individuals. Assay: immunoSEQ multiplex PCR; the TCRdb copy retains only in-frame clones and omits some. This sample has about 680,000 clones, with around 73% found just once. The specimen sequenced was memory CD4+ T cells sorted from blood. The source is a woman in her thirties in good health. Both conserved end residues are part of each CDR3. A D gene is named only where the DNA matches it firmly. A clone size is listed for some rows: how often the clone was seen (once, few, many), or a class if it is expanded.

d_call	v_call	j_call	cdr3_length	clone_size	cdr3_aa	cdr3_nt
-	TRBV14	TRBJ1-2	14	once	CASSQENGYYGYTF	TGTGCCAGCAGCCAAGAGAACGGGTACTATGGCTACACCTTC
TRBD1	TRBV6-1	TRBJ1-2	14	-	CASRRDSLSYGYTF	TGTGCCAGCAGACGGGACAGCTTATCCTATGGCTACACCTTC
-	TRBV5-1	TRBJ2-2	15	once	CASSLSTANTGELFF	TGCGCCAGCAGCTTGTCCACCGCGAACACCGGGGAGCTGTTTTTT
-	TRBV12-5	TRBJ2-2	15	-	CASGLGQANTGELFF	TGTGCTAGTGGTTTGGGACAGGCGAACACCGGGGAGCTGTTTTTT
-	TRBV10-1	TRBJ1-6	14	few	CASSESRANSPLHF	TGCGCCAGCAGTGAATCCAGGGCCAATTCACCCCTCCACTTT
-	TRBV28	TRBJ1-2	14	once	CASSALNVNYGYTF	TGTGCCAGCAGTGCTCTAAACGTTAACTATGGCTACACCTTC
TRBD1	TRBV18	TRBJ2-7	15	-	CASSPPATGDSEQYF	TGTGCCAGCTCACCACCCGCGACAGGGGACTCCGAGCAGTACTTC
-	TRBV28	TRBJ1-1	11	-	CASSGGREAFF	TGTGCCAGCAGTGGAGGACGTGAAGCTTTCTTT
-	TRBV4-2	TRBJ2-5	15	few	CASSLLLGDQETQYF	TGTGCCAGCAGCCTCCTGTTGGGGGACCAAGAGACCCAGTACTTC
TRBD1	TRBV28	TRBJ1-2	17	-	CASSPGQGSRSLYGYTF	TGTGCCAGCAGTCCAGGACAGGGTTCCAGGTCATTGTATGGCTACACCTTC
TRBD2	TRBV5-1	TRBJ2-3	17	-	CASSGSGRAGSTDTQYF	TGCGCCAGCAGCGGTAGCGGGAGGGCCGGAAGCACAGATACGCAGTATTTT
TRBD1	TRBV7-9	TRBJ1-3	16	-	CASSWGQAGSGNTIYF	TGTGCCAGCAGCTGGGGACAGGCGGGCTCTGGAAACACCATATATTTT
TRBD2	TRBV5-1	TRBJ2-7	16	-	CASSESGAGVTGEQYF	TGCGCCAGCAGCGAGTCAGGAGCGGGGGTGACGGGTGAGCAGTACTTC
TRBD1	TRBV9	TRBJ1-1	11	-	CASSGYRGPFF	TGTGCCAGCAGCGGATACAGGGGACCTTTCTTT
TRBD2	TRBV5-4	TRBJ2-2	16	once	CASSLARGGNTGELFF	TGTGCCAGCAGCTTGGCACGGGGGGGGAACACCGGGGAGCTGTTTTTT
-	TRBV7-9	TRBJ2-3	12	-	CASRGSTDTQYF	TGTGCCAGCAGAGGAAGCACAGATACGCAGTATTTT
TRBD2	TRBV28	TRBJ2-1	14	-	CASRYTSGINEQFF	TGTGCCAGCAGGTACACTAGCGGGATTAATGAGCAGTTCTTC
-	TRBV2	TRBJ2-1	16	-	CASSEVRGPPYNEQFF	TGTGCCAGCAGTGAAGTGCGGGGCCCCCCCTACAATGAGCAGTTCTTC
TRBD1	TRBV7-9	TRBJ1-2	14	-	CASSSQGAAYGYTF	TGTGCCAGCAGCTCACAGGGGGCTGCCTATGGCTACACCTTC